Reported below is one T cell receptor beta chain. The sample is drawn from a study of blood T cell repertoires in COVID-19. Authors' analysis steps: Reference gene primer amplification gave nucleated cell count estimates. Only in-frame clones appear in the TCRdb table, and some are missing; sequencing was by immunoSEQ multiplex PCR. V, J and clone size were drawn from that table, and D and trimming were deduced from the DNA. The profile shows around 150,000 clones, 76% of them singletons. The CDR3 totals 13 residues. With 0 bases removed from V and 7 bases from J, the gap between germline ends came to 7 bases. Germline lookup yields CDR1 SGDLS and CDR2 YYNGEE.

This TCR was sampled from a woman older than 75 with active or convalescent COVID-19. The genes are TRBV9 and TRBJ2-2; D perhaps matches TRBD2 (6 bases). Sequencing was performed on peripheral blood. This chain's CDR3 is CASSVVEGGELFF. The CDR3 DNA follows: TGTGCCAGCAGCGTAGTGGAGGGCGGGGAGCTGTTTTTT.